Presented here are 20 T cell receptor beta chains from one specimen sequenced in a study of siplizumab effects on memory and regulatory T cells. The protocol was immunoSEQ multiplex PCR, while the TCRdb copy is restricted to in-frame clones and leaves out a portion. This table has some 97,000 clones, about 90% appearing once. The material sequenced was CD4+ T cells sorted from blood. These receptors were obtained from a human donor in good health.

The V and J genes are TRBV9 and TRBJ2-5, with 9 bases identical to TRBD2. V was clipped by 0 bases and J by 4 bases; unmatched bases: 7. The CDR3 sequence is 16 residues long. Germline CDR1 and CDR2: SGDLS and YYNGEE. The DNA of the CDR3 is TGTGCCAGCAGCGTAGCTGGCGGGGGGGCCCGAGAGACCCAGTACTTC. This codes for CASSVAGGGARETQYF.

The V call is TRBV7-9, the J call TRBJ1-2; 10 positions agree with TRBD1. V trimming: 1 base; J trimming: 8 bases; junction bases outside the gene matches: 7. Per germline, CDR1 SEHNR and CDR2 FQNEAQ (reference sequence). This CDR3 region has 15 residues. CDR3 bases: TGTGCCAGCAGCTTAGATCCGGGACAGGGGATCGGCTACACCTTC. Protein product: CASSLDPGQGIGYTF. Full variable domain (remainder filled in from reference TRBV7-9 and TRBJ1-2): DTGVSQNPRHKITKRGQNVTFRCDPISEHNRLYWYRQTLGQGPEFLTYFQNEAQLEKSRLLSDRFSAERPKGSFSTLEIQRTEQGDSAMYLCASSLDPGQGIGYTFGSGTRLTVV.

This clone was recorded only once. The V gene is TRBV6-1, the J gene TRBJ1-3; 8 bases line up with TRBD1. Looked up from germline, CDR1 is MNHNS and CDR2 is SASEGT. The CDR3 has 15 amino acids. Trimming removed 3 bases from V and 2 bases from J; junction bases left unmatched: 3. The CDR3 DNA sequence: TGTGCCAGCAGTGAGTTACAGGGGGCTGGAAACACCATATATTTT. The encoded protein is CASSELQGAGNTIYF.

The V and J genes are TRBV7-3 and TRBJ1-1; 8 bases fit TRBD1. Germline values: CDR1 SGHTA, CDR2 FQGTGA. The CDR3 is 14 amino acids. The junction had 5 bases not matched to a gene; V was cut back by 5 bases and J by 3 bases. The CDR3 bases are TGTGCCAGCAGCATTACAGGGGGGGACACTGAAGCTTTCTTT. It encodes CASSITGGDTEAFF.

V and J are TRBV9 and TRBJ2-3; D unresolved. Germline assignment: CDR1 SGDLS and CDR2 YYNGEE. The CDR3 covers 19 residues. The V gene lost 0 bases and the J gene lost 1 base, with 21 bases spanning the gap. CDR3 nucleotides: TGTGCCAGCAGCGTAGTACCCGGGTTGGGCTACGCGGGCACAGATACGCAGTATTTT. Amino acid sequence: CASSVVPGLGYAGTDTQYF.

The chain joins TRBV2 to TRBJ2-3; D is unclear. Trimming took off 8 bases at V and 0 bases at J, with 12 bases between the two ends. CDR1 SNHLY and CDR2 FYNNEI come from the germline V gene. There are 14 residues in the CDR3. CDR3 in DNA: TGTGCCAGCGTCCGTCTTTTTAGCACAGATACGCAGTATTTT. Amino acids: CASVRLFSTDTQYF.

This clone was seen just once. The chain employs TRBV19 and TRBJ1-2, with a tentative D call TRBD1 (6 bases). The CDR3 consists of 14 residues. Germline CDR1 reads LNHDA; CDR2 reads SQIVND (reference sequence). The V gene lost 7 bases and the J gene lost 2 bases, with 14 bases spanning the gap. The CDR3 DNA reads as TGTGCCAGTACCCTCAGGACAGAGAACTATGGCTACACCTTC. This encodes CASTLRTENYGYTF.

The V and J genes are TRBV6-5 and TRBJ2-7; the match to TRBD2 covers 8 bases. This CDR3 comprises 16 residues. CDR1 is MNHEY, CDR2 SVGAGI, per germline. The ends lost 0 bases at V and 2 bases at J; junction bases unmatched: 6. The DNA of the CDR3 is TGTGCCAGCAGTTACTCGAGGTCGGGGGGGACCTACGAGCAGTACTTC. Protein sequence: CASSYSRSGGTYEQYF.

The genes are TRBV4-1 and TRBJ1-1; D remains ambiguous. CDR3 length: 14 amino acids. Trimming left V 2 bases short and J 4 bases short, with 11 bases between. From germline, CDR1 is MGHRA and CDR2 YSYEKL. This CDR3 reads CASSQTSRGTEAFF. The DNA of the CDR3 is TGCGCCAGCAGCCAAACATCCCGAGGCACTGAAGCTTTCTTT.

The chain recombines TRBV2 with TRBJ1-5; 7 positions match TRBD1. There are 15 residues in the CDR3. V shed 6 bases, J shed 0 bases, and the junction held 5 bases outside the gene matches. Germline CDR1 reads SNHLY; CDR2 reads FYNNEI. The CDR3 DNA is TGTGCCAGCAGGGCAGGGACAGTTAGCAATCAGCCCCAGCATTTT. Amino acid sequence: CASRAGTVSNQPQHF.

The V gene is TRBV5-4, the J gene TRBJ2-3, with D possibly matching TRBD1 (7 bases). The CDR3 sequence is 12 residues long. Per germline, CDR1 SGHNT and CDR2 YYREEE (reference sequence). V lost 0 bases and J 11 bases, leaving 10 bases between the germline ends. CDR3 DNA sequence: TGTGCCAGCAGCTTGGGACAGGGAGGGCAGTATTTT. The encoded protein is CASSLGQGGQYF.

The chain carries TRBV12-5 and TRBJ2-7; unclear D gene. The germline gives CDR1 LGHNT, CDR2 FRNRAP. The CDR3 loop spans 10 amino acids. V was pared by 1 base and J by 6 bases, with 1 base between. In DNA, the CDR3 is TGTGCTAGTGGTTTGGCCGAGCAGTACTTC. It yields the protein CASGLAEQYF. Full variable domain (outside the CDR3, taken from reference TRBV12-5 and TRBJ2-7): DARVTQTPRHKVTEMGQEVTMRCQPILGHNTVFWYRQTMMQGLELLAYFRNRAPLDDSGMPKDRFSAEMPDATLATLKIQPSEPRDSAVYFCASGLAEQYFGPGTRLTVT.

The CDR3 loop is CASSLIQRGARLDTQYF. CDR3 bases: TGTGCCAGCAGCTTAATTCAGCGGGGGGCCAGGTTAGATACGCAGTATTTT. This chain links TRBV7-9 with TRBJ2-3; 9 positions agree with TRBD2. The CDR3 totals 17 residues. V was pared by 2 bases and J by 5 bases, with 11 bases of the junction left unmatched. The germline V gene has CDR1 SEHNR and CDR2 FQNEAQ (reference sequence).

The chain joins TRBV7-2 to TRBJ2-6; D unresolved. The CDR3 is 15 residues long. V lost 5 bases and J 3 bases, leaving 11 bases between the germline ends. Germline V gene lookup returns CDR1 SGHTA and CDR2 FQGNSA. The CDR3, as DNA: TGTGCCAGCAGCCCCCACTCGGGTGGGGCCAACGTCCTGACTTTC. Residues: CASSPHSGGANVLTF.

The rearrangement joins TRBV7-8 to TRBJ1-5, with D perhaps TRBD1 (5 bases). Trimming shortened V by 3 bases and J by 0 bases, and 12 bases separated the two germline ends. The CDR3 extends over 16 amino acids. Per the germline V gene, CDR1 is SGHVS and CDR2 is FQNEAQ. This CDR3 is CASSLGPHISNQPQHF. CDR3 sequence (DNA): TGTGCCAGCAGCTTGGGGCCCCATATTAGCAATCAGCCCCAGCATTTT. Combining the CDR3 with reference TRBV7-8 and TRBJ1-5 gives the whole variable domain GAGVSQSPRYKVAKRGQDVALRCDPISGHVSLFWYQQALGQGPEFLTYFQNEAQLDKSGLPSDRFFAERPEGSVSTLKIQRTQQEDSAVYLCASSLGPHISNQPQHFGDGTRLSIL.

This rearrangement joins TRBV7-2 to TRBJ2-7, with D possibly TRBD1 on 6 matching bases. CDR1 is SGHTA and CDR2 is FQGNSA in the germline V gene. V lost 1 base and J 0 bases, leaving 10 bases between the germline ends. The CDR3 extends over 15 amino acids. CDR3 DNA sequence: TGTGCCAGCAGCTTAGGAGGACAGCACTCCTACGAGCAGTACTTC. Its translation: CASSLGGQHSYEQYF.

The chain carries TRBV6-1 and TRBJ2-2; 9 positions match TRBD1. J lost 7 bases, V lost 10 bases, and 10 bases had no gene match. Germline CDR1 is MNHNS and CDR2 is SASEGT. The CDR3 has 14 amino acids. CDR3 in DNA: TGTGCCAATTCACGGGACAGGGCTGTCGGGGAGCTGTTTTTT. It specifies CANSRDRAVGELFF.

The rearrangement links TRBV9 to TRBJ1-5, with D unresolved. The length of the CDR3 is 15 residues. Trimming left V 3 bases short and J 0 bases short, with 10 bases between. Germline V CDR1 and CDR2: SGDLS, YYNGEE. The CDR3 reads CASSEGSYSNQPQHF. The CDR3, as DNA: TGTGCCAGCAGCGAGGGCAGCTATAGCAATCAGCCCCAGCATTTT.

The rearrangement joins TRBV4-3 to TRBJ1-2, with unresolved D. From germline, CDR1 is LGHNA and CDR2 YSLEER. V lost 3 bases to trimming and J lost 5 bases, with 13 bases between them. CDR3 length: 14 amino acids. The CDR3 coding sequence is TGCGCCAGCAGCCAGGGCGCCGGCCTATATGGCTACACCTTC. Encoded protein: CASSQGAGLYGYTF.

The chain uses TRBV7-3 and TRBJ2-3; possibly TRBD1 or TRBD2 for D (6 bases each). The CDR3 runs to 15 residues. With 2 bases removed from V and 5 bases from J, the gap between germline ends came to 14 bases. Germline CDR1 is SGHTA and CDR2 is FQGTGA. The CDR3 region is CASSLGGGQGDTQYF. CDR3 DNA sequence: TGTGCCAGCAGCTTAGGAGGGGGGCAGGGAGATACGCAGTATTTT.